A selection of T cell receptor beta chains follows, all from one sample in a study of blood T cell repertoires in COVID-19. The method was immunoSEQ multiplex PCR; TCRdb's version includes in-frame clones alone and lacks a portion of them. This table holds about 300,000 clones, roughly four fifths found once. The material sequenced was peripheral blood. The receptors stem from a woman aged 45-59 years who had recovered from COVID-19. Both conserved end residues are part of each CDR3. A D gene is named only where the DNA matches it firmly. Size is omitted from some rows. Given values are once, few, many or a class for expanded clones.

.,TRBV27,TRBJ2-5,.,TGTGCCAGCAGTTTCTTGGGGGCCGAAGGGGAGACCCAGTACTTC,CASSFLGAEGETQYF
.,TRBV28,TRBJ1-1,.,TGTGCCAGCAGCCCCGTTGGGGACACAAGATATGTGGGCACTGAAGCTTTCTTT,CASSPVGDTRYVGTEAFF
.,TRBV5-4,TRBJ2-5,.,TGTGCCAGCAGCTTGCTTGGTTCGGGGGAAGAGACCCAGTACTTC,CASSLLGSGEETQYF
.,TRBV28,TRBJ2-7,TRBD1,TGTGCCAGCCACTCGGGACAGGCCTACGAGCAGTACTTC,CASHSGQAYEQYF
.,TRBV18,TRBJ1-5,.,TGTGCCAGCTCATCTACAGGGAGCAATCAGCCCCAGCATTTT,CASSSTGSNQPQHF
.,TRBV14,TRBJ2-7,TRBD1,TGTGCCAGCGGGACAGCCTACGAGCAGTACTTC,CASGTAYEQYF
.,TRBV6-2/TRBV6-3,TRBJ2-7,TRBD2,TGTGCCAGCAGTTACTCCCGGACTAGCCGCTCCTACGAGCAGTACTTC,CASSYSRTSRSYEQYF
few,TRBV7-2,TRBJ2-7,TRBD2,TGTGCCAGCAGCTCGGGACTAGCGGGAGACGAGCAGTACTTC,CASSSGLAGDEQYF
.,TRBV21-1,TRBJ2-7,.,TGTGCCAGCAGCAGAGCAGGGAGTAGGTACGAGCAGTACTTC,CASSRAGSRYEQYF
.,TRBV6-6,TRBJ1-2,.,TGTGCCAGCACCTCAAGCGAGACCGGTGGCTACACCTTC,CASTSSETGGYTF
once,TRBV9,TRBJ1-1,.,TGTGCCAGCAGCCCAGGGGTTCTTAACACTGAAGCTTTCTTT,CASSPGVLNTEAFF
once,TRBV18,TRBJ1-2,TRBD1,TGTGCCAGCTCCAAGGACAGGGAATTTAGCTACACCTTC,CASSKDREFSYTF
once,TRBV28,TRBJ2-7,.,TGTGCCAGCAGCCCCAGGGCCCACGAGCAGTACTTC,CASSPRAHEQYF
.,TRBV5-5,TRBJ2-7,TRBD1,TGTGCCAGCAGCTTTCGGGCAGGGGGCAGCTCCTACGAGCAGTACTTC,CASSFRAGGSSYEQYF
.,TRBV6-5,TRBJ1-6,.,TGTGCCAGCCGGGGGTTGTTAGATAGGACACCCCTCCACTTT,CASRGLLDRTPLHF
.,TRBV5-1,TRBJ2-5,TRBD1,TGCGCCAGCAGCTTGGGGGACAGGGGCCAAGAGACCCAGTACTTC,CASSLGDRGQETQYF
.,TRBV30,TRBJ2-7,.,TGTGCCTGGAGTGTACGCGGTATCTACGAGCAGTACTTC,CAWSVRGIYEQYF
.,TRBV11-2,TRBJ2-1,.,TGTGCCAGCAGCCTAACTAGCAGTTCCTACAATGAGCAGTTCTTC,CASSLTSSSYNEQFF
once,TRBV5-6,TRBJ1-2,.,TGTGCCAGCAGCTTGGGAGGACAGACTGGCTATGGCTACACCTTC,CASSLGGQTGYGYTF
many,TRBV4-2,TRBJ2-7,TRBD2,TGTGCCAGCAGCCAAGATAGCGGGAGCTCCTACGAGCAGTACTTC,CASSQDSGSSYEQYF
many,TRBV19,TRBJ1-5,TRBD1,TGTGCCAGTAGTAGGGCGACAGGGGGCCGTGGTCAGCCCCAGCATTTT,CASSRATGGRGQPQHF
once,TRBV24-1,TRBJ2-1,TRBD2,TGTGCCACCAGTGCTTTTAGCGGGAGGATCGATGAGCAGTTCTTC,CATSAFSGRIDEQFF
once,TRBV7-6,TRBJ2-3,.,TGTGCCAGCAGCCTTCTGCTAGGGGAGGGCACAGATACGCAGTATTTT,CASSLLLGEGTDTQYF
.,TRBV2,TRBJ1-2,TRBD1,TGTGCCAGCAGTGAAGCGGAGACAGGGGGCAACTATGGCTACACCTTC,CASSEAETGGNYGYTF
once,TRBV9,TRBJ2-1,TRBD2,TGTGCCAGCAGCGTAGAGGGGGCTAGCGGGAGTAATGAGCAGTTCTTC,CASSVEGASGSNEQFF
.,TRBV28,TRBJ1-3,TRBD1,TGTGCCAGCAGTCCAGGACAGGCGGGGGGAAACACCATATATTTT,CASSPGQAGGNTIYF
once,TRBV28,TRBJ1-4,.,TGTGCCAGCAAATTAGAGGGCTTCCCTTCCGATAATGAAAAACTGTTTTTT,CASKLEGFPSDNEKLFF
.,TRBV5-8,TRBJ2-7,.,TGTGCCAGCAGCTTGGTTCCGGGTGACGAGCAGTACTTC,CASSLVPGDEQYF
few,TRBV6-6,TRBJ1-5,.,TGTGCCAGCAGTCCCCGCGGGGAGGTGGGTCAGCCCCAGCATTTT,CASSPRGEVGQPQHF
.,TRBV7-9,TRBJ2-1,.,TGTGCCAGCAGCCTGGACAGCAATGAGCAGTTCTTC,CASSLDSNEQFF
.,TRBV18,TRBJ2-1,TRBD2,TGTGCCAGCTCATCCCGGACTAGCGGGCGTGAGTTCTTC,CASSSRTSGREFF
few,TRBV28,TRBJ1-1,.,TGTGCCAGCAGCTCGAGGGTTCCCGCTTTCTTT,CASSSRVPAFF
once,TRBV30,TRBJ2-2,.,TGTGCCTGGAGTGCCCCGGGGGGGGAGCTGTTTTTT,CAWSAPGGELFF
.,TRBV13,TRBJ1-2,TRBD1,TGTGCCAGCAGCCGGTGGGGCCAGGGGGCCAACTATGGCTACACCTTC,CASSRWGQGANYGYTF
.,TRBV28,TRBJ1-4,.,TGTGCCAGCAGTTTCCAGGGTGCTTGGGAAAAACTGTTTTTT,CASSFQGAWEKLFF
.,TRBV7-6,TRBJ1-1,TRBD1,TGTGCCAGCAGCCTTCAGACAGGGATGAACACTGAAGCTTTCTTT,CASSLQTGMNTEAFF
.,TRBV27,TRBJ1-2,.,TGTGCCAGCAGTTTACGGGCAGGGGATAATGGAGCTAACTATGGCTACACCTTC,CASSLRAGDNGANYGYTF
.,TRBV4-3,TRBJ2-3,TRBD2,TGCGCCAGCAGCCAAGAACTAGCGGGAACCAACACAGATACGCAGTATTTT,CASSQELAGTNTDTQYF
.,TRBV10-3,TRBJ1-2,TRBD1,TGTGCCACGGGGGAACAGGGGATCTATGGCTACACCTTC,CATGEQGIYGYTF
.,TRBV9,TRBJ2-7,TRBD2,TGTGCCAGCAGCGTAGGACTAGCGGACTCCTACGAGCAGTACTTC,CASSVGLADSYEQYF
.,TRBV7-2,TRBJ2-7,TRBD2,TGTGCCAGCAGCGCTAGCGGGAGCTCCTACGAGCAGTACTTC,CASSASGSSYEQYF
.,TRBV7-7,TRBJ2-5,.,TGTGCCAGCAGCCCACTTGTCACCGCGGACTTC,CASSPLVTADF
.,TRBV5-1,TRBJ1-6,TRBD1,TGCGCCAGCAGCCAACAGGGGGCGAATTCACCCCTCCACTTT,CASSQQGANSPLHF
.,TRBV5-1,TRBJ2-1,.,TGCGCCAGCACACTTGAGAGGCGGGGTGAGCAGTTCTTC,CASTLERRGEQFF
.,TRBV4-2,TRBJ1-6,TRBD1,TGTGCCAGCAGCCAAGATACGGGACAGGGGGGTTCACCCCTCCACTTT,CASSQDTGQGGSPLHF